This T cell receptor beta chain was obtained from a study of T cells in localized non-small cell lung cancer. TCRdb's copy holds only in-frame clones and misses some; the assay was immunoSEQ multiplex PCR. This table has about 72,000 clones, just under 85% appearing once. Study-wide results and limits: Longer overall survival associated with higher blood T cell density; shorter survival with higher adjacent-lung clonality. The study detected a median roughly 50 of the top 100 tumor clones in adjacent lung. It remains possible that heterogeneity exists, since only one tumor region was sequenced. Compared with tumor, uninvolved adjacent lung displayed greater T cell clonality, ranking highest overall.

With regard to this clone: Its matching antigen is unknown.

The germline V gene has CDR1 SNHLY and CDR2 FYNNEI. Trimming cost V 5 bases and J 10 bases, with 16 bases left between them. CDR3 length: 13 amino acids. The material sequenced was peripheral blood, taken before any cancer treatment. The TCR sequence derives from a female donor of 60 years or more with stage I lung adenocarcinoma. The chain is built from TRBV2 and TRBJ2-3; maybe TRBD2 (6 bases). DNA of the CDR3: TGTGCCAGCAGTCCGGGACTGGCTTATGCGCAGTATTTT. Translating it yields CASSPGLAYAQYF.